Shown below are 27 T cell receptor beta chains from a single sample sequenced in a study of blood T cell repertoires in COVID-19. Generated by immunoSEQ multiplex PCR, the TCRdb table keeps only in-frame clones and is missing some. Here the sample spans about 200,000 clones, roughly nine tenths being singletons. The sample was PBMCs or T cells enriched from blood (not recorded which). These receptor sequences come from a woman aged 18-29 years who had recovered from COVID-19.

The rearrangement links TRBV7-9 to TRBJ2-3; D possibly corresponds to TRBD2 (6 bases). The CDR3 extends over 16 amino acids. Trimming took 1 base from V and 0 from J, leaving 11 bases between them. Germline V gene sequence: CDR1 SEHNR, CDR2 FQNEAQ (reference sequence). The CDR3 region is CASSLDPGRSTDTQYF. The CDR3 bases are TGTGCCAGCAGCTTAGATCCAGGGAGGAGCACAGATACGCAGTATTTT.

The chain links TRBV4-1 to TRBJ2-1; 8 bases are shared with TRBD1. The CDR3 extends over 15 amino acids. The V gene end was trimmed by 0 bases and the J gene end by 8 bases; junction bases not matched to a gene: 6. CDR1 is MGHRA, CDR2 YSYEKL, per germline. DNA for the CDR3: TGCGCCAGCAGCCAAGATCAGGACAGGGACGATGAGCAGTTCTTC. Translating gives CASSQDQDRDDEQFF.

The V gene is TRBV29-1, the J gene TRBJ1-1, with a tentative D call TRBD1 (5 bases). The CDR3 consists of 12 residues. With 7 bases removed from V and 5 bases from J, the gap between germline ends came to 14 bases. CDR1 and CDR2 from the germline V gene are SQVTM and ANQGSEA. CDR3 nucleotides: TGCAGCGCGATGTCAGGGCGAACTGAAGCTTTCTTT. Protein product: CSAMSGRTEAFF.

This chain connects TRBV2 to TRBJ1-1; tentatively, D is TRBD1 (5 bases). The CDR3 runs to 11 residues. CDR1 is SNHLY, CDR2 FYNNEI, per germline. Trimming removed 5 bases from V and 7 bases from J, with 8 bases in between. CDR3 DNA sequence: TGTGCCAGCAGTCATGACAGTGAAGCTTTCTTT. Protein product: CASSHDSEAFF.

This chain links TRBV30 with TRBJ1-1; D is ambiguous. The CDR3 loop spans 13 amino acids. Trimming removed 5 bases at V and 2 bases at J, with 12 bases between. Germline CDR1 reads GTSNPN; CDR2 reads SVGIG (reference sequence). The CDR3 protein is CAWARVSNTEAFF. CDR3 nucleotide sequence: TGTGCCTGGGCCCGGGTTTCCAACACTGAAGCTTTCTTT. Looking up the rest from reference TRBV30 and TRBJ1-1 gives the full variable domain: SQTIHQWPATLVQPVGSPLSLECTVEGTSNPNLYWYRQAAGRGLQLLFYSVGIGQISSEVPQNLSASRPQDRQFILSSKKLLLSDSGFYLCAWARVSNTEAFFGQGTRLTVV.

The chain joins TRBV28 to TRBJ1-3; 8 bases are a match to TRBD1. Germline CDR1 reads MDHEN; CDR2 reads SYDVKM. This CDR3 has 16 residues. V trimming: 8 bases; J trimming: 2 bases; junction bases outside the gene matches: 11. As DNA, the CDR3 is TGTGCCAGCGGCACCGGGACAGGTCTACCTGGAAACACCATATATTTT. It codes for CASGTGTGLPGNTIYF.

The genes are TRBV2 and TRBJ1-5; the match to TRBD1 covers 7 bases. The CDR3 spans 14 residues. V gave up 7 bases and J gave up 5 bases; unmatched junction bases: 8. Germline loops: CDR1 SNHLY, CDR2 FYNNEI. The DNA for the CDR3 is TGTGCCAGCACCCACAGGGGTGGCGATCAGCCCCAGCATTTT. It yields the protein CASTHRGGDQPQHF.

V is TRBV7-9 and J is TRBJ1-6; TRBD1 matches 7 bases. The CDR3 consists of 14 residues. The V gene end was trimmed by 1 base and the J gene end by 9 bases; junction bases not matched to a gene: 3. CDR1 and CDR2 (germline): SEHNR, FQNEAQ (reference sequence). DNA of the CDR3: TGTGCCAGCAGCTTAGACAGGGGTGGTTCACCCCTCCACTTT. This gives the protein CASSLDRGGSPLHF.

This chain uses TRBV11-2 with TRBJ2-2, with D perhaps matching TRBD1 (5 bases). Germline CDR1 is SGHAT and CDR2 is FQNNGV. Trimming left V 4 bases short and J 1 base short, with 10 bases between. There are 15 residues in the CDR3. CDR3 in amino acids: CASSSIQGNTGELFF. As DNA, the CDR3 is TGTGCCAGCAGCTCTATCCAGGGGAACACCGGGGAGCTGTTTTTT.

The chain combines TRBV5-4 with TRBJ1-1; D is unresolved. This CDR3 has 19 amino acids. Between the trimmed V and J ends, which lost 4 bases and 1 base, there was a span of 26 bases. From germline, CDR1 is SGHNT and CDR2 YYREEE (reference sequence). CDR3 amino acids: CASSLPNWRPMEENTEAFF. CDR3 nucleotide sequence: TGTGCCAGCAGCCTCCCCAACTGGAGACCGATGGAAGAGAACACTGAAGCTTTCTTT.

The chain recombines TRBV28 with TRBJ1-2; D is unresolved. The CDR3 extends over 11 amino acids. Trimming took 8 bases from V and 2 from J, leaving 6 bases between them. Germline loops: CDR1 MDHEN, CDR2 SYDVKM. CDR3 sequence: CASGQNYGYTF. The CDR3 nucleotides are TGTGCCAGCGGGCAGAACTATGGCTACACCTTC.

This clone is judged medium-sized. The V and J genes are TRBV28 and TRBJ1-5; tentative D call: TRBD1 (5 bases). V lost 2 bases to trimming and J lost 0 bases, with 14 bases between them. This CDR3 is built from 17 residues. The germline V gene has CDR1 MDHEN and CDR2 SYDVKM. The CDR3 loop reads CASSLNREGSSNQPQHF. DNA for the CDR3: TGTGCCAGCAGTTTAAACCGGGAGGGGTCTAGCAATCAGCCCCAGCATTTT.

The V and J genes are TRBV9 and TRBJ1-2, with 10 bases lining up with TRBD1. The CDR3 totals 15 residues. The V segment lost 3 bases and the J segment 13 bases; nucleotides outside the gene matches: 15. Germline V gives CDR1 SGDLS, CDR2 YYNGEE. CDR3 sequence (DNA): TGTGCCAGCAGCGCCCCCGGGACAGGGGCGGCCCAGCCCACCTTC. Protein: CASSAPGTGAAQPTF.

The sample holds a few counts of this clone. J is TRBJ1-5 and V is TRBV19, with TRBD1 identical over 8 bases. CDR3 length: 16 residues. J gave up 6 bases and V 3 bases, and 10 bases lay outside the gene matches. CDR1 and CDR2 (germline): LNHDA, SQIVND (reference sequence). The CDR3 loop reads CASSIPAGQGIQPQHF. Here the CDR3 DNA reads TGTGCCAGTAGTATTCCCGCAGGACAGGGAATTCAGCCCCAGCATTTT.

The rearrangement joins TRBV11-2 to TRBJ2-7; no clear D. Trimming took off 3 bases at V and 2 bases at J, with 14 bases between the two ends. Looked up from germline, CDR1 is SGHAT and CDR2 is FQNNGV. The CDR3 has 15 amino acids. The CDR3 DNA follows: TGTGCCAGCAGCTTCCCCTCGAGGATCACCTACGAGCAGTACTTC. Translated, it gives CASSFPSRITYEQYF.

The rearrangement links TRBV9 to TRBJ2-2; the match to TRBD1 covers 9 bases. The CDR3 is 15 residues long. Trimming at V came to 1 base and at J to 5 bases, leaving 3 bases not matched to a gene. Germline CDR1 SGDLS, CDR2 YYNGEE. The CDR3 protein is CASSVSTGGTGELFF. CDR3 nucleotides: TGTGCCAGCAGCGTATCGACAGGGGGTACCGGGGAGCTGTTTTTT.

This clone was seen more than once but under ten times. The gene calls are TRBV10-3 and TRBJ1-1; D uncertain. The germline V gene has CDR1 ENHRY and CDR2 SYGVKD. The length of the CDR3 is 13 residues. Trimming left V 10 bases short and J 3 bases short, with 15 bases between. CDR3 residues: CASLRQSDTEAFF. The CDR3 coding sequence is TGTGCCAGCTTAAGACAATCGGACACTGAAGCTTTCTTT.

This clone came up a few times. The chain couples TRBV29-1 to TRBJ1-1; D is unclear. The CDR3 runs to 13 residues. V was cut by 6 bases and J by 4 bases, with 15 bases left in between. The germline CDR1 and CDR2 sequences are SQVTM and ANQGSEA. The CDR3 DNA reads TGCAGCGTGAATCCCGGGGAGGGCACTGAAGCTTTCTTT. This encodes CSVNPGEGTEAFF. The entire variable domain, with the rest obtained from reference TRBV29-1 and TRBJ1-1, is as follows: SAVISQKPSRDICQRGTSLTIQCQVDSQVTMMFWYRQQPGQSLTLIATANQGSEATYESGFVIDKFPISRPNLTFSTLTVSNMSPEDSSIYLCSVNPGEGTEAFFGQGTRLTVV.

The chain employs TRBV11-2 and TRBJ2-7; D is possibly TRBD2 (7 bases). Germline V gene data show CDR1 as SGHAT and CDR2 as FQNNGV. CDR3 length: 15 residues. Trimming took 2 bases from V and 1 from J, leaving 12 bases between them. This CDR3 is CASSLLGGPSYEQYF. In DNA, the CDR3 is TGTGCCAGCAGCTTACTCGGGGGGCCTTCCTACGAGCAGTACTTC.

The chain recombines TRBV23-1 with TRBJ2-1, with D tentatively TRBD1 (5 bases). TRBV23-1 is filed as an ORF, its function uncertain. This CDR3 is 13 amino acids long. The ends were cut back, 4 bases at V and 5 bases at J, with 9 bases in the middle. The DNA for the CDR3 is TGCGCCAGCAGTCCCGAGACAGACAATGAGCAGTTCTTC. It translates to CASSPETDNEQFF.

The chain uses TRBV5-5 and TRBJ1-2; D might be TRBD1 (5 bases). Trimming pared 0 bases from V and 2 bases from J, leaving 11 bases between. Germline V gene data show CDR1 as SGHKS and CDR2 as YYEKEE (reference sequence). The CDR3 has 15 residues. CDR3 DNA sequence: TGTGCCAGCAGCTTGGGTACAGGAATCAACTATGGCTACACCTTC. Translated: CASSLGTGINYGYTF.

The chain combines TRBV7-2 with TRBJ2-2; TRBD2 matches at 8 bases. Germline CDR1 is SGHTA and CDR2 is FQGNSA. Losses at the gene ends were 4 bases for V and 6 bases for J; bases not matched to a gene: 1. The CDR3 contains 13 residues. CDR3 coding DNA: TGTGCCAGCAGCTCCGGGGGGGCCGGGGAGCTGTTTTTT. This gives the protein CASSSGGAGELFF.

The V gene is TRBV5-6, the J gene TRBJ1-1, with D perhaps matching TRBD1 (6 bases). Germline V gene data show CDR1 as SGHDT and CDR2 as YYEEEE. The CDR3 covers 12 residues. V was pared by 7 bases and J by 11 bases, with 18 bases between. CDR3 in DNA: TGTGCCAGCGATCGGGGGGGCGTTGAGGCTTTCTTT. Translating gives CASDRGGVEAFF.

V is TRBV3-1 (or the pseudogene TRBV3-2) and J is TRBJ2-1; 8 nucleotides agree with TRBD2. The CDR3 length is 18 residues. The V gene end was trimmed by 3 bases and the J gene end by 6 bases; junction bases not matched to a gene: 16. Germline V CDR1 and CDR2: LGHDT, YNNKEL (reference sequence). As DNA, the CDR3 is TGTGCCAGCAGCCAGGCTTATTTCCGGGGGGGCCATAGCAATGAGCAGTTCTTC. Its translation: CASSQAYFRGGHSNEQFF.

The chain joins TRBV5-6 to TRBJ1-1; a possible D gene is TRBD1 (6 bases). The CDR3 consists of 18 residues. Trimming pared 5 bases from V and 1 base from J, leaving 24 bases between. From germline, CDR1 is SGHDT and CDR2 YYEEEE. CDR3 nucleotide sequence: TGTGCCAGCAGATCCCTCCGTCGGGGGGGCGCCTCGAACACTGAAGCTTTCTTT. As protein: CASRSLRRGGASNTEAFF. Filled out from reference TRBV5-6 and TRBJ1-1, the complete variable domain reads DAGVTQSPTHLIKTRGQQVTLRCSPKSGHDTVSWYQQALGQGPQFIFQYYEEEERQRGNFPDRFSGHQFPNYSSELNVNALLLGDSALYLCASRSLRRGGASNTEAFFGQGTRLTVV.

A remark on this clone: Other DNA sequences from this sample encode an identical CDR3 as well. Here the CDR3 reads CASSPTSSYEQYF. DNA of the CDR3: TGTGCCAGCTCACCGACATCATCCTACGAGCAGTACTTC. The chain carries TRBV18 and TRBJ2-7; no firm D call. Per germline, CDR1 KGHSH and CDR2 LQKENI. Trimming removed 3 bases at V and 1 base at J, with 7 bases between. This CDR3 spans 13 amino acids.

The chain carries TRBV4-2 and TRBJ1-1, with TRBD1 matching over 7 bases. The J segment lost 8 bases and the V segment lost 0 bases, leaving 12 bases of the junction unmatched. The CDR3 is 16 amino acids. The germline V gene has CDR1 LGHNA and CDR2 YNFKEQ. CDR3 bases: TGTGCCAGCAGCCAAGAGTTCAGACAGGGTCGATCAGAAGCTTTCTTT. This gives the protein CASSQEFRQGRSEAFF.